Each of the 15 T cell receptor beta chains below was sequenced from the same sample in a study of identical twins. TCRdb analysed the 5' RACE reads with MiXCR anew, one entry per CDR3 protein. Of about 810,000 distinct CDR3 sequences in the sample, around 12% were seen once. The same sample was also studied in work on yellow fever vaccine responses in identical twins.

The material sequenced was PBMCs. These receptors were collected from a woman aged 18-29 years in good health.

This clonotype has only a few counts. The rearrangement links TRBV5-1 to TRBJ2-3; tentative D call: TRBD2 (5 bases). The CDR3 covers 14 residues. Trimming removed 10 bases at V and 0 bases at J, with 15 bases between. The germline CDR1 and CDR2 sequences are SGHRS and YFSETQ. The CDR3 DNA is TGCGCCCTCGGACCGGGGTACAGCACAGATACGCAGTATTTT. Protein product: CALGPGYSTDTQYF.

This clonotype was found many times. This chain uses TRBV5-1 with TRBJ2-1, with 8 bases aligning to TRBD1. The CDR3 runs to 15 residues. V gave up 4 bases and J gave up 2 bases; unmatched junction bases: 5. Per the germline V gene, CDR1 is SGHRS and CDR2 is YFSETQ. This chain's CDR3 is CASSQGQGPYNEQFF. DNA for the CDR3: TGCGCCAGCAGCCAAGGACAGGGCCCCTACAATGAGCAGTTCTTC. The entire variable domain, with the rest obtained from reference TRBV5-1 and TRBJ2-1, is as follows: KAGVTQTPRYLIKTRGQQVTLSCSPISGHRSVSWYQQTPGQGLQFLFEYFSETQRNKGNFPGRFSGRQFSNSRSEMNVSTLELGDSALYLCASSQGQGPYNEQFFGPGTRLTVL.

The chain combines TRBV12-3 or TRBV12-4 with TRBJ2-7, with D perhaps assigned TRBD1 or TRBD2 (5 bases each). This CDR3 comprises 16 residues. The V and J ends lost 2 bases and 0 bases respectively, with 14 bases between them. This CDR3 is CASSLRAAGSSYEQYF. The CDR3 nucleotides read TGTGCCAGCAGTTTAAGGGCGGCAGGGAGCTCCTACGAGCAGTACTTC.

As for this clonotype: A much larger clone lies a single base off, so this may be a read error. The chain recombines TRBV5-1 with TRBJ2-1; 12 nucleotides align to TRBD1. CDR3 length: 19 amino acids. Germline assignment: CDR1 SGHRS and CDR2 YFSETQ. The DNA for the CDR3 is TGCACCAGCAGCTTGGCTCTGGGGGGACAGGGGGCGATCTACAATGAGCAGTTCTTC. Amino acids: CTSSLALGGQGAIYNEQFF.

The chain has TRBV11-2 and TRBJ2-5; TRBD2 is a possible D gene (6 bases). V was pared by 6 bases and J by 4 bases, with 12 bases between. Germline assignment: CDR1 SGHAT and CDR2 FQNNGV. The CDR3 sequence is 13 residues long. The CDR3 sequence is CASSRERAETQYF. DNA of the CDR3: TGTGCCAGCAGTCGTGAGCGGGCAGAGACCCAGTACTTC.

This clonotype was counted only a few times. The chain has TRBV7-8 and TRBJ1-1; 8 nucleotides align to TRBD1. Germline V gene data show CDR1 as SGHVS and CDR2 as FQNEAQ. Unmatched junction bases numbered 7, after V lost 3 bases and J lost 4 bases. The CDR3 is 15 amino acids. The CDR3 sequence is CASSFRQGLSTEAFF. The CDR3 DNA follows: TGTGCCAGCAGCTTCCGACAGGGGTTGAGCACTGAAGCTTTCTTT.

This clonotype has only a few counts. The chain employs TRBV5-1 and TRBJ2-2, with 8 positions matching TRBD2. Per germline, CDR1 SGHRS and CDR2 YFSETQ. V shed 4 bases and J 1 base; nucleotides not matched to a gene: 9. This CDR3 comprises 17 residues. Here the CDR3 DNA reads TGCGCCAGCAGCCAAGGACGTCTAGCGGGGAACACCGGGGAGCTGTTTTTT. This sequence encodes CASSQGRLAGNTGELFF.

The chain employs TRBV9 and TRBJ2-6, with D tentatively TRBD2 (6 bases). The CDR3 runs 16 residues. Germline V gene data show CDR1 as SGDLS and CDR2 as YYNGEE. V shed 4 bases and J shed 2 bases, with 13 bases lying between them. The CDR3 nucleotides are TGTGCCAGCAGCCGGGGGATATCGGCTGGGGCCAACGTCCTGACTTTC. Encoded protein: CASSRGISAGANVLTF.

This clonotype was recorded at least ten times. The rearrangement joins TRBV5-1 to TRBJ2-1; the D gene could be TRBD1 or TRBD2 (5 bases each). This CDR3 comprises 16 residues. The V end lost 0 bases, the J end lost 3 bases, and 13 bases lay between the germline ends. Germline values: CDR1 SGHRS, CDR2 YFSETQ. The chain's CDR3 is CASSLVPGDLYNEQFF. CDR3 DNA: TGCGCCAGCAGCTTGGTCCCTGGGGACCTCTACAATGAGCAGTTCTTC.

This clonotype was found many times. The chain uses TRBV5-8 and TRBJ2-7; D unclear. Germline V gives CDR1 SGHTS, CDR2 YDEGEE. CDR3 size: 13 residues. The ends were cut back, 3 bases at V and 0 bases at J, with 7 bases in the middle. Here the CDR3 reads CASSSRHSYEQYV. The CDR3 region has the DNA TGTGCCAGCAGCTCTCGACACTCCTACGAGCAGTACGTC.

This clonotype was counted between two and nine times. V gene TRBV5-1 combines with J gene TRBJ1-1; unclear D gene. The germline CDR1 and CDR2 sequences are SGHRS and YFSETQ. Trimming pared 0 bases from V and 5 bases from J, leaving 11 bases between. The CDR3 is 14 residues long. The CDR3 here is CASSLGDIRTEAFF. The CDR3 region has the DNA TGCGCCAGCAGCTTGGGTGACATTAGGACTGAAGCTTTCTTT. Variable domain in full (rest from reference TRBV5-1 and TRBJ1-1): KAGVTQTPRYLIKTRGQQVTLSCSPISGHRSVSWYQQTPGQGLQFLFEYFSETQRNKGNFPGRFSGRQFSNSRSEMNVSTLELGDSALYLCASSLGDIRTEAFFGQGTRLTVV.

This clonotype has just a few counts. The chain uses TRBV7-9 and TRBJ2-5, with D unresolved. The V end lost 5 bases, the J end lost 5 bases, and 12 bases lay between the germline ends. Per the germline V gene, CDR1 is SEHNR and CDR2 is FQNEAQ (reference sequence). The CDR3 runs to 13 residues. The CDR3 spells CASSPSRVETQYF. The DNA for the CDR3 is TGTGCCAGCAGCCCCTCACGCGTGGAGACCCAGTACTTC. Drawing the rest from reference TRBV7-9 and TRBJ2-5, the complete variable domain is DTGVSQNPRHKITKRGQNVTFRCDPISEHNRLYWYRQTLGQGPEFLTYFQNEAQLEKSRLLSDRFSAERPKGSFSTLEIQRTEQGDSAMYLCASSPSRVETQYFGPGTRLLVL.

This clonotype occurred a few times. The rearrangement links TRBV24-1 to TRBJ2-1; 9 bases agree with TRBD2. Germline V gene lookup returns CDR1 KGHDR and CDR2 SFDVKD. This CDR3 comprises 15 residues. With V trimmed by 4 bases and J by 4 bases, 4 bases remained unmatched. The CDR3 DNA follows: TGTGCCACCAGTGAGGAGCGGGAGGCTTACAATGAGCAGTTCTTC. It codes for CATSEEREAYNEQFF.

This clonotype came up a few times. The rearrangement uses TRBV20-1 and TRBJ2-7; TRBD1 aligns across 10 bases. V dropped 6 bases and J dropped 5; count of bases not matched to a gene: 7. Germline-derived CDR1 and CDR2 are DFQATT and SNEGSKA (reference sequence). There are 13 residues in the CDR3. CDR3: CSAPGQGFHEQYF. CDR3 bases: TGCAGTGCACCGGGACAGGGGTTCCACGAGCAGTACTTC.

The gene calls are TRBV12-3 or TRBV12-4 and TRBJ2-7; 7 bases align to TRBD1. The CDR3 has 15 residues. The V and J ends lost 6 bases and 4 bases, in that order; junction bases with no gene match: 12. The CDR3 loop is CASSRATGFGYEQYF. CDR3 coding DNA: TGTGCCAGCAGCCGGGCGACAGGGTTTGGTTACGAGCAGTACTTC.